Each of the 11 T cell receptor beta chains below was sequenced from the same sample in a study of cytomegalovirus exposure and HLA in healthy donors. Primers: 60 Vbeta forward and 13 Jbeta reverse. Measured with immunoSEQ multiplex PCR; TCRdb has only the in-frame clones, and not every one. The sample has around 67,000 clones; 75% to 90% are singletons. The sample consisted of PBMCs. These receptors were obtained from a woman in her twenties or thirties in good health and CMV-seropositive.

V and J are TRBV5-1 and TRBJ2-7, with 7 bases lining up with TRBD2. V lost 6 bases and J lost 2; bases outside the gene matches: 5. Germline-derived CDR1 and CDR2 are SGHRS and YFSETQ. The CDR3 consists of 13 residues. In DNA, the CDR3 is TGCGCCAGCAAGCGGGACGGTACCTACGAGCAGTACTTC. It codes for CASKRDGTYEQYF.

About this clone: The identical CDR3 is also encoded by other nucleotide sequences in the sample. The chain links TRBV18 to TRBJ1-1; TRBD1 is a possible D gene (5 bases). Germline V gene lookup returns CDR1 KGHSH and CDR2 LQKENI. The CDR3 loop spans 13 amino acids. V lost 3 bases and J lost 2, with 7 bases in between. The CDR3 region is CASSPGGNTEAFF. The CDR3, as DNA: TGTGCCAGCTCACCGGGGGGAAACACTGAAGCTTTCTTT.

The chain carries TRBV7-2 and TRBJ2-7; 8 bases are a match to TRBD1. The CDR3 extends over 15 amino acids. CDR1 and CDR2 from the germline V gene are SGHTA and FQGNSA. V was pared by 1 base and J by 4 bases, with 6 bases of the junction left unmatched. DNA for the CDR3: TGTGCCAGCAGCTTAGAGGGCAGGGGGCGGTACGAGCAGTACTTC. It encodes CASSLEGRGRYEQYF. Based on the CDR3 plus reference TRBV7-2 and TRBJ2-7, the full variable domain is GAGVSQSPSNKVTEKGKDVELRCDPISGHTALYWYRQSLGQGLEFLIYFQGNSAPDKSGLPSDRFSAERTGGSVSTLTIQRTQQEDSAVYLCASSLEGRGRYEQYFGPGTRLTVT.

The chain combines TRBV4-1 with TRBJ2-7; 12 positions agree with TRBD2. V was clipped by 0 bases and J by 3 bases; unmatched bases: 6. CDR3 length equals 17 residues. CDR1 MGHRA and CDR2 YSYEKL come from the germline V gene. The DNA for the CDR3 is TGCGCCAGCAGCCAAGAAGGGCTAGCGGGAGGGCGCTACGAGCAGTACTTC. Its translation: CASSQEGLAGGRYEQYF.

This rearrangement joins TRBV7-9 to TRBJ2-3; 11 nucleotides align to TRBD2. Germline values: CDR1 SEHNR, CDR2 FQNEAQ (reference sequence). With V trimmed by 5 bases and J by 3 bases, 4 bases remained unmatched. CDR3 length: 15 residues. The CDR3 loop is CASSPWTSGTDTQYF. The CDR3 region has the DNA TGTGCCAGCAGCCCTTGGACTAGCGGGACAGATACGCAGTATTTT.

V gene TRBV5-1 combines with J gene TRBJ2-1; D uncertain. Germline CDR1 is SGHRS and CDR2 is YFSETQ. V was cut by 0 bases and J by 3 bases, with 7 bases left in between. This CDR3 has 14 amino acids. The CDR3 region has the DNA TGCGCCAGCAGCTTGGAAGCACGCTACAATGAGCAGTTCTTC. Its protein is CASSLEARYNEQFF.

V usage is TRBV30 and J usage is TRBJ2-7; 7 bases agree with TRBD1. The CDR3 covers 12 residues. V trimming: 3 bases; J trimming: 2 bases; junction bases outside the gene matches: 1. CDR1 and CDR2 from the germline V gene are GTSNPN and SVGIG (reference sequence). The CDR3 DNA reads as TGTGCCTGGAGGGGACAGCCCTACGAGCAGTACTTC. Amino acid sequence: CAWRGQPYEQYF. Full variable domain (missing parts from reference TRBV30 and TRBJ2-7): SQTIHQWPATLVQPVGSPLSLECTVEGTSNPNLYWYRQAAGRGLQLLFYSVGIGQISSEVPQNLSASRPQDRQFILSSKKLLLSDSGFYLCAWRGQPYEQYFGPGTRLTVT.

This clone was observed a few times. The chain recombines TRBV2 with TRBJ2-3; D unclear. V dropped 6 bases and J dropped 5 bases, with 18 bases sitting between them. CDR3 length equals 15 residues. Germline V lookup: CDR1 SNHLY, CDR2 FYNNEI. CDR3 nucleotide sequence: TGTGCCAGCAGCGCCACCATCCAAACGGGAGATACGCAGTATTTT. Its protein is CASSATIQTGDTQYF.

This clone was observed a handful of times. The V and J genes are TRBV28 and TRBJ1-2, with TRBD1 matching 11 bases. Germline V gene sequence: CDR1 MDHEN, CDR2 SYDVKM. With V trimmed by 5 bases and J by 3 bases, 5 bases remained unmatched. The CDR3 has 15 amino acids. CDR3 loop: CASSPGQGAYYGYTF. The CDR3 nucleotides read TGTGCCAGCAGTCCCGGACAGGGGGCCTACTATGGCTACACCTTC.

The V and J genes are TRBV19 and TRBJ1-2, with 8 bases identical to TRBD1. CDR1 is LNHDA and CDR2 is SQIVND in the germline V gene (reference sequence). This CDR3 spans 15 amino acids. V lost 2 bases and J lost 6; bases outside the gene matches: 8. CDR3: CASSITTGARHGYTF. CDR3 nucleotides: TGTGCCAGTAGTATAACGACAGGGGCACGCCATGGCTACACCTTC.

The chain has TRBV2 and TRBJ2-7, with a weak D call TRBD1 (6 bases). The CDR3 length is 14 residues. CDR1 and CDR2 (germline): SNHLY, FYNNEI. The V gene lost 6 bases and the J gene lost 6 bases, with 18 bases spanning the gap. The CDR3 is CASRGIRGRFEQYF. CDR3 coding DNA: TGTGCCAGCAGGGGGATCAGGGGCAGGTTCGAGCAGTACTTC. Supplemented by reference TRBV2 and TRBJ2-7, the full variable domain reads EPEVTQTPSHQVTQMGQEVILRCVPISNHLYFYWYRQILGQKVEFLVSFYNNEISEKSEIFDDQFSVERPDGSNFTLKIRSTKLEDSAMYFCASRGIRGRFEQYFGPGTRLTVT.